A single sample is the source of the 20 T cell receptor beta chains below, sequenced in a study of OX40 agonist ivuxolimab in advanced cancers. Repertoires were generated with immunoSEQ multiplex PCR, while TCRdb's copy carries only in-frame clones and drops some. Altogether approximately 31,000 clones are present, roughly 87% being singletons, with the ten largest covering approximately 26%. Sequenced material: CD4+ or CD8+ T cells sorted from blood, taken in a trial of the OX40 agonist ivuxolimab. The receptors come from an adult with an advanced solid tumor such as melanoma, head and neck, liver or kidney cancer.

For the CDR3, the DNA is TGTGCCAGCACCGGGGGGGTATCCCACGAGCAGTACTTC. Its translation is CASTGGVSHEQYF. The genes are TRBV7-6 and TRBJ2-5, with TRBD2 identical over 8 bases. The J call is doubtful: the DNA matches TRBJ2-7 better. Germline CDR1 and CDR2: SGHVS and FNYEAQ. This CDR3 spans 13 amino acids.

The chain joins TRBV7-2 to TRBJ2-3; 8 bases agree with TRBD1. From germline, CDR1 is SGHTA and CDR2 FQGNSA. The CDR3 totals 16 residues. V trimming: 1 base; J trimming: 1 base; junction bases outside the gene matches: 4. CDR3 in DNA: TGTGCCAGCAGCTTAGTGGCAGGGGGCGGCACAGATACGCAGTATTTT. This gives the protein CASSLVAGGGTDTQYF. The complete variable domain, with remaining parts taken from reference TRBV7-2 and TRBJ2-3, reads GAGVSQSPSNKVTEKGKDVELRCDPISGHTALYWYRQSLGQGLEFLIYFQGNSAPDKSGLPSDRFSAERTGGSVSTLTIQRTQQEDSAVYLCASSLVAGGGTDTQYFGPGTRLTVL.

The chain uses TRBV19 and TRBJ2-3; 11 bases align to TRBD1. CDR1 and CDR2 (germline): LNHDA, SQIVND (reference sequence). V lost 3 bases, J lost 6 bases, and 5 bases stayed unmatched. The CDR3 covers 15 residues. CDR3 in amino acids: CASSILGQGDDTQYF. The CDR3 nucleotides are TGTGCCAGTAGTATTTTGGGACAGGGGGACGATACGCAGTATTTT.

Points on this clone: Other nucleotide sequences from this sample produce the same CDR3. The V gene is TRBV6-5, the J gene TRBJ1-5; no reliable D call. In germline, CDR1 is MNHEY, CDR2 SVGAGI. V lost 2 bases and J lost 1, with 3 bases in between. CDR3 length: 13 amino acids. The CDR3 bases are TGTGCCAGCAGTTACGGAAGCAATCAGCCCCAGCATTTT. Its translation: CASSYGSNQPQHF.

This chain joins TRBV6-5 and TRBJ2-7, with D tentatively TRBD1 or TRBD2 (5 bases each). Per the germline V gene, CDR1 is MNHEY and CDR2 is SVGAGI. The V end was cut by 2 bases, the J end by 5 bases, with 7 bases between. The CDR3 extends over 12 amino acids. CDR3 in amino acids: CASSYGGNEQYF. Written as DNA, the CDR3 is TGTGCCAGCAGTTACGGGGGAAACGAGCAGTACTTC.

The V gene is TRBV29-1, the J gene TRBJ2-1; TRBD2 matches 9 bases. V lost 7 bases and J lost 6; bases outside the gene matches: 10. The CDR3 extends over 14 amino acids. CDR1 SQVTM and CDR2 ANQGSEA come from the germline V gene. Written as DNA, the CDR3 is TGCAGCGCTGACGGGCTGCGGGGGGGCAATGAGCAGTTCTTC. It codes for CSADGLRGGNEQFF.

The CDR3 here is CASSEMGGGYEQYF. DNA for the CDR3: TGTGCCAGCAGTGAAATGGGGGGCGGCTACGAGCAGTACTTC. The rearrangement joins TRBV6-1 to TRBJ2-7; either TRBD1 or TRBD2 may supply D (6 bases each). Trimming took 2 bases from V and 3 from J, leaving 11 bases between them. Germline CDR1 MNHNS, CDR2 SASEGT. The CDR3 has 14 amino acids.

The chain is built from TRBV29-1 and TRBJ2-2; 7 bases match TRBD1. The CDR3 is 13 amino acids. In germline, CDR1 is SQVTM, CDR2 ANQGSEA. V lost 3 bases, J lost 3 bases, and 1 base stayed unmatched. CDR3 residues: CSVDQGDTGELFF. The CDR3 DNA is TGCAGCGTTGATCAGGGGGACACCGGGGAGCTGTTTTTT.

This clone appeared once. J is TRBJ2-7 and V is TRBV4-1; D possibly matches TRBD1 or TRBD2 (5 bases each). The V and J ends lost 1 base and 6 bases respectively, with 10 bases between them. The CDR3 loop spans 13 amino acids. Germline CDR1 reads MGHRA; CDR2 reads YSYEKL. The CDR3 nucleotides are TGCGCCAGCAGCCAAGGGGACCTAGGCGAGCAGTACTTC. Protein product: CASSQGDLGEQYF.

This clone has only one observation. The chain uses TRBV6-5 and TRBJ2-7, with D possibly being TRBD1 or TRBD2 (5 bases each). This CDR3 has 15 residues. Germline lookup yields CDR1 MNHEY and CDR2 SVGAGI. V lost 3 bases and J 5 bases, leaving 17 bases between the germline ends. The CDR3 bases are TGTGCCAGCAGTTATAGTGGGGGAGCCTCTGACGAGCAGTACTTC. Translated, it gives CASSYSGGASDEQYF.

This clone was seen a single time. The rearrangement uses TRBV10-3 and TRBJ2-4; perhaps D is TRBD1 or TRBD2 (6 bases each). From germline, CDR1 is ENHRY and CDR2 SYGVKD. The ends were cut back, 8 bases at V and 9 bases at J, with 14 bases in the middle. CDR3 size: 12 residues. CDR3 in amino acids: CAISTGGVIQYF. The CDR3 DNA sequence: TGTGCCATCTCGACAGGAGGGGTCATTCAGTACTTC.

The chain carries TRBV4-1 and TRBJ2-3; 8 bases agree with TRBD2. V was clipped by 0 bases and J by 2 bases; unmatched bases: 7. The CDR3 length is 17 residues. Germline V gives CDR1 MGHRA, CDR2 YSYEKL. DNA of the CDR3: TGCGCCAGCAGCCAAGACTTCGGGACTAGTGACACAGATACGCAGTATTTT. Translating gives CASSQDFGTSDTDTQYF.

The chain joins TRBV4-1 to TRBJ2-3; 7 bases are a match to TRBD2. V was clipped by 4 bases and J by 4 bases; unmatched bases: 8. The CDR3 consists of 15 residues. Per the germline V gene, CDR1 is MGHRA and CDR2 is YSYEKL. CDR3 protein: CASSPSGTGADTQYF. CDR3 sequence (DNA): TGCGCCAGCAGCCCTAGCGGTACAGGCGCAGATACGCAGTATTTT.

V usage is TRBV18 and J usage is TRBJ2-3, with 10 bases lining up with TRBD2. Germline CDR1 is KGHSH and CDR2 is LQKENI. CDR3 length equals 16 residues. Unmatched junction bases numbered 10, after V lost 6 bases and J lost 4 bases. In nucleotides, the CDR3 is TGTGCCAGCTCCCACGGGACTAGCGCAGCCCCAGATACGCAGTATTTT. Amino acids: CASSHGTSAAPDTQYF.

The V call is TRBV14, the J call TRBJ2-6; 7 bases agree with TRBD1. The germline gives CDR1 SGHDN, CDR2 FVKESK. This CDR3 comprises 21 residues. Trimming removed 1 base from V and 0 bases from J; junction bases left unmatched: 15. The CDR3 loop is CASSQGLSGGQAISGANVLTF. The CDR3 DNA reads TGTGCCAGCAGCCAAGGTCTAAGTGGTGGACAGGCAATCTCTGGGGCCAACGTCCTGACTTTC.

The rearrangement uses TRBV23-1 and TRBJ2-1, with D unresolved. TRBV23-1 is recorded as an ORF, its role being uncertain. The CDR3 spans 16 residues. The V end lost 8 bases, the J end lost 0 bases, and 17 bases lay between the germline ends. CDR3 bases: TGCGCCAGCCCCCAATTTTCGGAAAGCTCCTACAATGAGCAGTTCTTC. It specifies CASPQFSESSYNEQFF.

The chain couples TRBV6-5 to TRBJ2-1; 7 bases align to TRBD2. There are 16 residues in the CDR3. V shed 4 bases and J 0 bases; nucleotides not matched to a gene: 6. Germline CDR1 is MNHEY and CDR2 is SVGAGI. CDR3 DNA: TGTGCCAGCAGTTCGGTAAGCGGGACCTCCTACAATGAGCAGTTCTTC. Residues: CASSSVSGTSYNEQFF.

This sequence joins TRBV30 and TRBJ1-1; D possibly corresponds to TRBD1 (5 bases). Trimming pared 0 bases from V and 3 bases from J, leaving 8 bases between. Germline CDR1 is GTSNPN and CDR2 is SVGIG (reference sequence). CDR3 length: 13 residues. CDR3: CAWSVGGHTEAFF. The CDR3 DNA follows: TGTGCCTGGAGTGTCGGGGGTCACACTGAAGCTTTCTTT.

The chain couples TRBV29-1 to TRBJ2-3; unclear D gene. The CDR3 is 11 residues long. Trimming removed 6 bases from V and 2 bases from J, with 6 bases in between. The V gene's germline CDR1 is SQVTM and CDR2 ANQGSEA. This CDR3 is CSVDLTDTQYF. As DNA, the CDR3 is TGCAGCGTAGACCTCACAGATACGCAGTATTTT.

The chain carries TRBV9 and TRBJ2-3; D not certain. Germline CDR1 is SGDLS and CDR2 is YYNGEE. This CDR3 spans 15 amino acids. The V end lost 0 bases, the J end lost 2 bases, and 10 bases lay between the germline ends. The CDR3 is CASSVVAATTDTQYF. CDR3 nucleotide sequence: TGTGCCAGCAGCGTAGTTGCGGCCACCACAGATACGCAGTATTTT.